Listed here are 8 T cell receptor beta chains from one sample, sequenced in a study of T cells after posttransplantation cyclophosphamide. Clones were read by immunoSEQ multiplex PCR, and TCRdb kept only the in-frame ones, dropping some. The sample is made up of tens of thousands of clones, none counted only once. The sequenced sample was PBMCs. The source of these receptors is a woman in her sixties in good health, CMV-negative, and a related stem cell transplant donor.

There are a few counts of this clone. This rearrangement joins TRBV18 to TRBJ2-1; 7 nucleotides line up with TRBD2. The CDR3 runs to 13 residues. CDR1 and CDR2 from the germline V gene are KGHSH and LQKENI. V lost 5 bases and J lost 5; bases outside the gene matches: 3. CDR3 bases: TGTGCCAGCTCAAGAACTAGCGACAATGAGCAGTTCTTC. This sequence encodes CASSRTSDNEQFF.

Ten or more counts support this clone. The rearrangement joins TRBV5-1 to TRBJ2-3; tentatively, D is TRBD2 (5 bases). V gave up 0 bases and J gave up 0 bases, with 8 bases separating them. Germline V gene sequence: CDR1 SGHRS, CDR2 YFSETQ. The length of the CDR3 is 15 residues. The chain's CDR3 is CASSLGGYSTDTQYF. DNA of the CDR3: TGCGCCAGCAGCTTGGGCGGGTATAGCACAGATACGCAGTATTTT.

This clone was seen a few times. This chain joins TRBV9 and TRBJ2-3; 8 bases align to TRBD2. Germline assignment: CDR1 SGDLS and CDR2 YYNGEE. The CDR3 is 16 residues long. The junction had 6 bases not matched to a gene; V was cut back by 3 bases and J by 0 bases. The CDR3 DNA reads as TGTGCCAGCAGCGGAGGGACTAGACGTAGCACAGATACGCAGTATTTT. Translating it yields CASSGGTRRSTDTQYF.

In its sample, this clone was seen many times. The V call is TRBV7-7, the J call TRBJ2-2; 7 nucleotides agree with TRBD1. Germline CDR1 is SSHAT and CDR2 is FNYEAQ (reference sequence). V lost 5 bases, J lost 6 bases, and 6 bases stayed unmatched. The CDR3 is made up of 14 amino acids. The CDR3 region is CASSPWTGAGELFF. As DNA, the CDR3 is TGTGCCAGCAGCCCTTGGACAGGAGCCGGGGAGCTGTTTTTT.

Ten or more counts support this clone. V gene TRBV7-9 combines with J gene TRBJ2-5, with D possibly TRBD1 on 6 matching bases. In germline, CDR1 is SEHNR, CDR2 FQNEAQ (reference sequence). V gave up 6 bases and J gave up 1 base, with 12 bases separating them. CDR3 length: 14 residues. CDR3 sequence reads: CASRGAGSQETQYF. As DNA, the CDR3 is TGTGCCAGCAGGGGGGCCGGGTCCCAAGAGACCCAGTACTTC.

This clone occurred many times. This rearrangement joins TRBV5-6 to TRBJ2-3; possibly TRBD2 for D (6 bases). The CDR3 loop spans 14 amino acids. Germline V lookup: CDR1 SGHDT, CDR2 YYEEEE. V lost 0 bases to trimming and J lost 4 bases, with 9 bases between them. The CDR3 DNA reads as TGTGCCAGCAGCTTGGTACCGGGGGCAGATACGCAGTATTTT. Its protein product is CASSLVPGADTQYF.

This clone came up many times. The genes are TRBV7-2 and TRBJ2-3, with 7 bases lining up with TRBD2. CDR3 size: 15 residues. Germline V gives CDR1 SGHTA, CDR2 FQGNSA. Germline trimming cut 2 bases from V and 2 bases from J; bases unmatched to any gene: 4. The CDR3 DNA reads TGTGCCAGCAGCTTAAAGCGGGGTACCACAGATACGCAGTATTTT. Encoded protein: CASSLKRGTTDTQYF.

At least ten counts were recorded for this clone. This chain connects TRBV6-1 to TRBJ1-2, with D uncertain. V gave up 4 bases and J gave up 6 bases, with 12 bases separating them. Per germline, CDR1 MNHNS and CDR2 SASEGT. The CDR3 is 13 residues long. The CDR3: CASSAGSVDGYTF. Written as DNA, the CDR3 is TGTGCCAGCAGTGCCGGGTCGGTGGATGGCTACACCTTC.